This T cell receptor (beta chain) is from a study of cytomegalovirus exposure and HLA in healthy donors. The validation cohort, a group of over a hundred subjects, included the donors and was separate from the approximately 660-subject first cohort. Assay used: immunoSEQ multiplex PCR; TCRdb lists only in-frame clones, some missing. This table holds fewer than 200,000 clones, around nine tenths found once. V dropped 0 bases and J dropped 2; count of bases not matched to a gene: 10. CDR3 length: 18 amino acids. Germline CDR1 and CDR2: KGHSH and LQKENI. Source material: PBMCs. The TCR was taken from a man under 40 in good health and CMV-seropositive. The genes are TRBV18 and TRBJ2-7; 10 bases agree with TRBD1. CDR3 nucleotides: TGTGCCAGCTCACCACCTCTCCGGGACAGGGGATCCCCCTACGAGCAGTACTTC. Protein sequence: CASSPPLRDRGSPYEQYF.